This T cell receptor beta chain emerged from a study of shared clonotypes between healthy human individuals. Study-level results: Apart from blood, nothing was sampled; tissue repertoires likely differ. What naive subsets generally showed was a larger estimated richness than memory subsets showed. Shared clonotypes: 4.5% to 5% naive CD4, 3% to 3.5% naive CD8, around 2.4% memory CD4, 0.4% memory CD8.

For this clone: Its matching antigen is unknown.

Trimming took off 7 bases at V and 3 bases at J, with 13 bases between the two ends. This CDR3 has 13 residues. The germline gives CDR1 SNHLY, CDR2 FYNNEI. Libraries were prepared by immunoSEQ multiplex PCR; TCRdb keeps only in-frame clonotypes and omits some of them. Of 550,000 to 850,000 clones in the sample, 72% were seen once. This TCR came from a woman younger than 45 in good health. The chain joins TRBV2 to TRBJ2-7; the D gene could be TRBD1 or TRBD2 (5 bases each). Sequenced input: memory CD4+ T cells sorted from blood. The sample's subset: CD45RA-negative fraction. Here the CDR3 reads CASTGDGVYEQYF. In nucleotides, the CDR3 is TGTGCCAGCACCGGGGACGGAGTCTACGAGCAGTACTTC.